This TCR beta chain was recovered during a study of T cell repertoires in aging, cancer and after chemotherapy. With respect to this clonotype: The antigen is not known.

The template was genomic DNA from peripheral blood, not RNA. Findings and caveats of the study: Compared with age-matched healthy donors, untreated hematological or solid cancer patients showed higher blood TCR clonality. Immunological memory after chemotherapy cannot be judged from the repertoire data. In cancer patients, declining TCR diversity with age involved lost richness and lost evenness. Across the chemotherapy interval, each cancer cohort showed higher median generation probability, suggesting thymic rebound.

The V gene's germline CDR1 is SGHVT and CDR2 SQSDAQ. CDR3 length: 13 amino acids. Trimming shortened V by 3 bases and J by 3 bases, and 9 bases separated the two germline ends. Rearranged V-D-J TRB sequences were amplified with a mixed TRB-A/B primer pool. TCRdb reprocessed the multiplex PCR reads via MiXCR and lists one record per CDR3 protein. The data contain some 9,000 distinct CDR3 sequences, 20% to 25% of them singletons. The clonotype comes from a human donor with a blood cancer. The genes are TRBV7-4 and TRBJ2-7, with D possibly TRBD1 on 6 matching bases. Input material: blood. The CDR3 sequence: CASSFTGNYEQYF. CDR3 nucleotides: TGTGCCAGCAGCTTTACAGGGAACTACGAGCAGTACTTC.